This is a list of T cell receptor beta chains from one sample in a study of a mutant IDH1 vaccine in newly diagnosed glioma. No cognate antigen is known for these TCRs. Repertoires were generated with immunoSEQ multiplex PCR, while TCRdb's copy carries only in-frame clones and drops some. The table includes about 54,000 clones, 83% detected once. The sample in question was PBMCs, obtained from a glioma patient whose treatment included an IDH1 peptide vaccine. These receptors originate from a woman aged 50 to 60 with glioma. The CDR3 runs from the conserved cysteine through the conserved F or W.

length	V	J	CDR3
14	TRBV30	TRBJ1-2	CAWIYPGPNYGYTF
15	TRBV4-1	TRBJ1-2	CASSPAGRSFYGYTF
15	TRBV7-8	TRBJ2-7	CASSRTAGAGREQYF
12	TRBV12-5	TRBJ2-7	CASGRDTYEQYF
16	TRBV4-3	TRBJ2-1	CASSQDMRQNYNEQFF
13	TRBV27	TRBJ1-1	CASSLKPNTEAFF
16	TRBV15	TRBJ2-3	CATSSLDRGGTDTQYF
13	TRBV6-6	TRBJ1-1	CASTERGEGEAFF
16	TRBV5-4	TRBJ2-1	CASSLGVGGGYNEQFF
14	TRBV4-1	TRBJ2-7	CASSQPGTSYEQYF
14	TRBV5-1	TRBJ2-3	CASSRTGSEDTQYF
13	TRBV9	TRBJ2-7	CASSVDPSTEQYF
11	TRBV5-1	TRBJ2-3	CASSNADTQYF
12	TRBV4-1	TRBJ2-2	CASSRDTGELFF
15	TRBV9	TRBJ1-5	CASSVGQGVDQPQHF
14	TRBV27	TRBJ1-1	CASRSGRPNTEAFF
15	TRBV5-1	TRBJ2-5	CASSLRQGRQETQYF
15	TRBV18	TRBJ2-3	CASSTTSGGEDTQYF
11	TRBV19	TRBJ2-7	CASRTSYEQYF
13	TRBV11-3	TRBJ1-1	CASSVDARTEAFF
13	TRBV5-1	TRBJ2-7	CASSGSGSYEQYF
13	TRBV7-2	TRBJ2-3	CASAGGSRDTQYF
15	TRBV4-1	TRBJ2-5	CASSLGTRDDETQYF
14	TRBV5-4	TRBJ2-5	CASTNKGTEETQYF
15	TRBV27	TRBJ1-4	CASRRKWIANEKLFF
16	TRBV7-9	TRBJ2-7	CASSLAQIGKGNEQYF
13	TRBV29-1	TRBJ1-4	CSVKTGSGEKLFF
14	TRBV5-1	TRBJ1-4	CASSLTSGNEKLFF
15	TRBV4-2	TRBJ2-3	CASSQSISSTDTQYF
13	TRBV11-2	TRBJ1-5	CASSLERGQPQHF
15	TRBV5-6	TRBJ2-2	CASSRRALNTGELFF
13	TRBV5-4	TRBJ2-1	CASSLTGGNEQFF
13	TRBV5-6	TRBJ1-2	CASSQTEAKGYTF
17	TRBV21-1	TRBJ1-2	CASSAPGQASNFYGYTF
16	TRBV13	TRBJ1-1	CASSLGWTDSNTEAFF
14	TRBV5-1	TRBJ1-3	CASRQGAAGNTIYF
17	TRBV28	TRBJ2-2	CASSLVAGGSNTGELFF
14	TRBV7-2	TRBJ1-1	CASSLLNKNTEAFF
13	TRBV28	TRBJ1-4	CASSPLLGDGLFF
15	TRBV6-6	TRBJ2-1	CASSYSLAGPNEQFF
14	TRBV12-5	TRBJ1-5	CASGLVSSIQPQHF
12	TRBV2	TRBJ2-7	CASRGDSYEQYF
15	TRBV6-5	TRBJ2-3	CASSYGTGGPDTQYF
14	TRBV27	TRBJ2-2	CASSYGQLTGELFF
17	TRBV21-1	TRBJ2-2	CASRDAGLAGGTGELFF
13	TRBV10-2	TRBJ2-3	CASRGNELATQYF
16	TRBV5-1	TRBJ1-1	CASSASLGQGRTEAFF
11	TRBV7-3	TRBJ2-2	CASSLMGELFF
15	TRBV6-5	TRBJ1-2	CASTRGGTGADGYTF
17	TRBV21-1	TRBJ1-1	CASSKARAGEDGTEAFF
13	TRBV6-4	TRBJ1-2	CASSDSTGGGYTF
15	TRBV6-4	TRBJ1-4	CASSPGSRAGEKLFF